This T cell receptor (beta chain) comes out of a study of T cell repertoires in cytomegalovirus infection. On the study more broadly: Indicated by public TCR beta signatures were CMV infection and matching HLA type.

TCRdb called the reads again in MiXCR, with one record for every CDR3 protein. The sample lists 90,000 to 130,000 distinct CDR3 sequences; 9.5% to 13% were seen once. Overall study results and limits: It was HLA-C-restricted CMV-specific TCR beta clonotypes that dominated the response ex vivo. People with CMV and the relevant HLA were identified by cumulative public TCR beta family frequency.

This clonotype was detected only once. Its antigen is as yet unknown. CDR1 is MGHRA and CDR2 is YSYEKL in the germline V gene. The CDR3 loop spans 18 amino acids. V trimming: 4 bases; J trimming: 6 bases; junction bases outside the gene matches: 15. V is TRBV4-1 and J is TRBJ2-1, with 10 bases that match TRBD2. Input material: PBMCs, sequenced either directly or after in vitro stimulation (not recorded which). The sequence derives from a human donor in good health (CMV status not recorded). Some clones in this sample may be carry-over from other donors' samples. The CDR3 DNA reads as TGCGCCAGCAGCCTCACGGGGGCTAGCGGGAGTGGAGGCAATGAGCAGTTCTTC. Translated: CASSLTGASGSGGNEQFF.